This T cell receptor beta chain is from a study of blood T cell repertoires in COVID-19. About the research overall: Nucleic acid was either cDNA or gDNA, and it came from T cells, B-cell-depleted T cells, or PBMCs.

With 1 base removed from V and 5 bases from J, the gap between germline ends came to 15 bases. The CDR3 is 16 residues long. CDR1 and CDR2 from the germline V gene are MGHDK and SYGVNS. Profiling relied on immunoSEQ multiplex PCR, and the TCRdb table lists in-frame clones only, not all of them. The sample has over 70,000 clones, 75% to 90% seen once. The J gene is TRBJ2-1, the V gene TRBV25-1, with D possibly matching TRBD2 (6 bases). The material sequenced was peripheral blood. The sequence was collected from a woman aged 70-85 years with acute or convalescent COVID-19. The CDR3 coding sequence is TGTGCCAGCAGTGAATGGGGCGGGATGCCCCACAATGAGCAGTTCTTC. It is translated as CASSEWGGMPHNEQFF.